Below, 11 T cell receptor beta chains from the same sample are listed, as sequenced in a study of blood T cell repertoires in COVID-19. Profiled with immunoSEQ multiplex PCR; TCRdb holds only in-frame clones, not every one. The data show approximately 440,000 clones, with about 90% seen just once and about 0.57% held by the top ten. The sequenced material came from PBMCs or T cells enriched from blood (not recorded which). Receptor source: a man in his late teens or twenties who had recovered from COVID-19.

This clone was counted a single time. The chain couples TRBV12-3 or TRBV12-4 to TRBJ2-3; 9 nucleotides match TRBD2. The J segment lost 10 bases and the V segment lost 9 bases, leaving 8 bases of the junction unmatched. This CDR3 spans 12 amino acids. The CDR3 spells CASQSGRLAQYF. CDR3 nucleotide sequence: TGTGCCAGTCAAAGCGGGAGGCTTGCGCAGTATTTT.

The genes are TRBV28 and TRBJ1-1; maybe TRBD1 (5 bases). Germline CDR1 reads MDHEN; CDR2 reads SYDVKM. V was trimmed by 4 bases and J by 4 bases, leaving 10 bases between them. The CDR3 contains 13 residues. CDR3 sequence (DNA): TGTGCCAGCAGTTCGGGGGGAGCCACTGAAGCTTTCTTT. It yields the protein CASSSGGATEAFF. Looking up the rest from reference TRBV28 and TRBJ1-1 gives the full variable domain: DVKVTQSSRYLVKRTGEKVFLECVQDMDHENMFWYRQDPGLGLRLIYFSYDVKMKEKGDIPEGYSVSREKKERFSLILESASTNQTSMYLCASSSGGATEAFFGQGTRLTVV.

The V call is TRBV4-2, the J call TRBJ1-1; D gene uncertain. Germline loops: CDR1 LGHNA, CDR2 YNFKEQ. This CDR3 is built from 13 residues. The V and J ends lost 3 bases and 2 bases respectively, with 7 bases between them. CDR3 nucleotide sequence: TGTGCCAGCAGCCATTATATCAACACTGAAGCTTTCTTT. Amino acids: CASSHYINTEAFF.

The rearrangement links TRBV5-1 to TRBJ1-1, with D possibly being TRBD1 (6 bases). V lost 1 base and J lost 10, with 20 bases in between. This CDR3 has 15 amino acids. Germline loops: CDR1 SGHRS, CDR2 YFSETQ. The chain's CDR3 is CASSLSPGTSVGAFF. CDR3 nucleotides: TGCGCCAGCAGCTTGTCCCCCGGGACATCAGTCGGAGCTTTCTTT. Complete variable domain (other parts from reference TRBV5-1 and TRBJ1-1): KAGVTQTPRYLIKTRGQQVTLSCSPISGHRSVSWYQQTPGQGLQFLFEYFSETQRNKGNFPGRFSGRQFSNSRSEMNVSTLELGDSALYLCASSLSPGTSVGAFFGQGTRLTVV.

This chain links TRBV7-2 with TRBJ2-7; TRBD2 agrees at 9 bases. After removal of 3 bases from V and 0 bases from J, the junction contained 3 bases not matched to a gene. Germline V gene sequence: CDR1 SGHTA, CDR2 FQGNSA. CDR3 length: 15 amino acids. The CDR3 protein is CASSLVAGVSYEQYF. Here the CDR3 DNA reads TGTGCCAGCAGCTTGGTAGCGGGAGTCTCCTACGAGCAGTACTTC.

This clone was seen once. The rearrangement joins TRBV7-3 to TRBJ1-2; 9 bases agree with TRBD1. V shed 5 bases, J shed 2 bases, and the junction held 6 bases outside the gene matches. Germline V gene lookup returns CDR1 SGHTA and CDR2 FQGTGA. The CDR3 has 15 residues. The DNA for the CDR3 is TGTGCCAGCAGCAAGGCCGGGACAGGGAACTATGGCTACACCTTC. Encoded protein: CASSKAGTGNYGYTF. Based on the CDR3 plus reference TRBV7-3 and TRBJ1-2, the full variable domain is GAGVSQTPSNKVTEKGKYVELRCDPISGHTALYWYRQSLGQGPEFLIYFQGTGAADDSGLPNDRFFAVRPEGSVSTLKIQRTERGDSAVYLCASSKAGTGNYGYTFGSGTRLTVV.

V and J are TRBV6-1 and TRBJ2-5, with TRBD2 matching over 7 bases. Trimming removed 2 bases from V and 5 bases from J; junction bases left unmatched: 5. The CDR3 has 14 residues. Germline V lookup: CDR1 MNHNS, CDR2 SASEGT. The CDR3 here is CASSEYGEGETQYF. CDR3 coding DNA: TGTGCCAGCAGTGAATATGGGGAGGGGGAGACCCAGTACTTC.

The chain links TRBV5-5 to TRBJ2-2; perhaps TRBD1 as D (5 bases). The V end lost 2 bases, the J end lost 0 bases, and 11 bases lay between the germline ends. The CDR3 is made up of 16 amino acids. In germline, CDR1 is SGHKS, CDR2 YYEKEE (reference sequence). CDR3 in amino acids: CASSLGDRPNTGELFF. The CDR3, as DNA: TGTGCCAGCAGCTTAGGAGACAGACCGAACACCGGGGAGCTGTTTTTT.

CDR3 DNA sequence: TGTGCCAGCTCACCCCCTGGGACGGGAGCACGGGAAGCTTTCTTT. Protein product: CASSPPGTGAREAFF. The V and J genes are TRBV18 and TRBJ1-1, with D maybe TRBD1 (5 bases). CDR1 is KGHSH, CDR2 LQKENI, per germline. This CDR3 has 15 amino acids. The V end was cut by 3 bases, the J end by 8 bases, with 19 bases between.

V gene TRBV5-1 combines with J gene TRBJ2-3; 8 nucleotides line up with TRBD2. With V trimmed by 0 bases and J by 3 bases, 6 bases remained unmatched. This CDR3 comprises 16 residues. In germline, CDR1 is SGHRS, CDR2 YFSETQ. CDR3 sequence: CASSLEPGGPTDTQYF. CDR3 coding DNA: TGCGCCAGCAGCTTGGAGCCGGGAGGGCCTACAGATACGCAGTATTTT.

V usage is TRBV7-2 and J usage is TRBJ2-3; 7 bases align to TRBD2. Losses at the gene ends were 6 bases for V and 4 bases for J; bases not matched to a gene: 16. The CDR3 has 17 amino acids. Germline V lookup: CDR1 SGHTA, CDR2 FQGNSA. The CDR3 nucleotides are TGTGCCAGCAGTCCAAAAGTGGGGGGGATCGAGGCAGATACGCAGTATTTT. Protein product: CASSPKVGGIEADTQYF.